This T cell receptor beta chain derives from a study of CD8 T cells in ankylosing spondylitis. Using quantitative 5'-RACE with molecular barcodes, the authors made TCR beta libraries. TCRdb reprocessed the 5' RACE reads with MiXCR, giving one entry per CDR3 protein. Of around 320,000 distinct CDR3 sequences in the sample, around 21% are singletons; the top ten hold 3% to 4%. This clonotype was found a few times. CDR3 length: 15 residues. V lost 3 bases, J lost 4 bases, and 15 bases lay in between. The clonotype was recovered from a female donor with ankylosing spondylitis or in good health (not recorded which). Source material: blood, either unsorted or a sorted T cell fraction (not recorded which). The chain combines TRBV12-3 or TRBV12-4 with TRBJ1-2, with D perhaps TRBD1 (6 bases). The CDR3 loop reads CASSFGPGVFYGYTF. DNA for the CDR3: TGTGCCAGCAGTTTCGGTCCAGGGGTTTTCTATGGCTACACCTTC.